Listed here is a single TCR beta chain. Participants were aged about 18 to 89 years, lived in under 25 US areas, and enrolled virtually. The repertoire was sequenced with immunoSEQ multiplex PCR; TCRdb's copy has only in-frame clones and lacks some. The sample lists fewer than 350,000 clones, nearly 90% occurring once. The data are from a study of blood T cell repertoires in COVID-19. The CDR3 runs to 15 residues. After removal of 3 bases from V and 13 bases from J, the junction contained 10 bases not matched to a gene. From germline, CDR1 is ENHRY and CDR2 SYGVKD. Sequencing input: PBMCs or T cells enriched from blood (not recorded which). The sequence was collected from a woman aged 18-29 years with acute COVID-19. The chain links TRBV10-3 to TRBJ1-6, with TRBD1 matching 9 bases. CDR3 sequence: CAISDPRTGDYPLHF. The CDR3, as DNA: TGTGCCATCAGTGATCCCCGGACAGGGGACTACCCCCTCCACTTT.